This TCR beta chain originates from a study of cytomegalovirus exposure and HLA in healthy donors. Study-level points and caveats: The authors later found TCR association rates varying by HLA locus, with DRB1 most and HLA-C fewest. Excluded: some indistinguishable V segments such as TRBV6-2 and TRBV6-3. TCR beta V segments were, for the most part, productive about 90% or about 30% of the time in an earlier analysis.

Germline CDR1 and CDR2: SGHAT and FQNNGV. This CDR3 is 19 amino acids long. Losses at the gene ends were 2 bases for V and 12 bases for J; bases not matched to a gene: 23. Vbeta (60) and Jbeta (13) primers were used in the PCR. In the study's own analysis: Approximately 11 million shared chains were among the 65 million to 85 million unique TCR beta chains that a later analysis counted. The table came from immunoSEQ multiplex PCR; TCRdb's copy has only in-frame clones and leaves some out. From that table come the V and J calls and clone size; the DNA was used to work out D and trimming. Here the sample spans under 200,000 clones, around four fifths being singletons. As to this clone: Its target is not known.

The V gene is TRBV11-2, the J gene TRBJ2-1; the match to TRBD1 covers 9 bases. This TCR was sampled from a woman between 50 and 59 years old in good health and CMV-seronegative. Material: PBMCs. The CDR3 DNA is TGTGCCAGCAGCTTACATCACGATTCTCCCGGGACAGGGAGGAGCGGGCAGTTCTTC. Amino acids: CASSLHHDSPGTGRSGQFF.